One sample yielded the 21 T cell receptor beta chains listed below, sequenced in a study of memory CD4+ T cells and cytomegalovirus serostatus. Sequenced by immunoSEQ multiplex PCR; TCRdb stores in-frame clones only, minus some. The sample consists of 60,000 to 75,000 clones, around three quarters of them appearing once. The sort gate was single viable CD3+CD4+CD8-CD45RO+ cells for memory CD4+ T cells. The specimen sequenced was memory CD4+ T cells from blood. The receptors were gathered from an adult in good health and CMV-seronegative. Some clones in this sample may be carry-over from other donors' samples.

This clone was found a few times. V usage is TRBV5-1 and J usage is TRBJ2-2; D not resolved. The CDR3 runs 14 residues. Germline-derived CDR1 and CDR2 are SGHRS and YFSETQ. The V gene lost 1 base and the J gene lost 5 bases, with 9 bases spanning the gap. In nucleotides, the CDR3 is TGCGCCAGCAGCTTGTGGCAGAGGACCGGGGAGCTGTTTTTT. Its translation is CASSLWQRTGELFF.

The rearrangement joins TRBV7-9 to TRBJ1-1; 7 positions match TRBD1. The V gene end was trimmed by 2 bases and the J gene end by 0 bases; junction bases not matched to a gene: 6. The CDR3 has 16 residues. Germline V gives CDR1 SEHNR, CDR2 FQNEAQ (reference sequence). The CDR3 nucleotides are TGTGCCAGCAGCTTACGGGACAGCTACATGAACACTGAAGCTTTCTTT. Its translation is CASSLRDSYMNTEAFF.

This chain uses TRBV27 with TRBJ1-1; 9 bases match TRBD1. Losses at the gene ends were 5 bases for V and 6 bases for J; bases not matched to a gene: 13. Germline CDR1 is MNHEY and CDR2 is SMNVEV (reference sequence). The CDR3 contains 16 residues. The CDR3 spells CASSLKIGTGSAEAFF. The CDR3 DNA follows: TGTGCCAGCAGTCTTAAGATCGGGACAGGGAGCGCTGAAGCTTTCTTT.

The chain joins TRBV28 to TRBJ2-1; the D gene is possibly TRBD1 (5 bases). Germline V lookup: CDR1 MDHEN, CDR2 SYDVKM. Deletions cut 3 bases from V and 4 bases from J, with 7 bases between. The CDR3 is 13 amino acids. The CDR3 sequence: CASSLDIYNEQFF. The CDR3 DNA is TGTGCCAGCAGTTTGGACATATACAATGAGCAGTTCTTC.

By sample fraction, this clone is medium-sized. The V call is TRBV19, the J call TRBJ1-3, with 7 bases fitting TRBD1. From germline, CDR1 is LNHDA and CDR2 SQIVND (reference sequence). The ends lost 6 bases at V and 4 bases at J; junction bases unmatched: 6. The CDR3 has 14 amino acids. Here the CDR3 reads CASRHTGEGNTIYF. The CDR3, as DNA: TGTGCCAGTAGGCATACAGGGGAAGGAAACACCATATATTTT.

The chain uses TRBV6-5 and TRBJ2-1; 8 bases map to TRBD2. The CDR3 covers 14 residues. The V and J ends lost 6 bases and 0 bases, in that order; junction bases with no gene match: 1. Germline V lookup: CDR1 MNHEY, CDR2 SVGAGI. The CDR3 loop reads CASRRGGSYNEQFF. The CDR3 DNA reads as TGTGCCAGCAGACGGGGGGGCTCCTACAATGAGCAGTTCTTC.

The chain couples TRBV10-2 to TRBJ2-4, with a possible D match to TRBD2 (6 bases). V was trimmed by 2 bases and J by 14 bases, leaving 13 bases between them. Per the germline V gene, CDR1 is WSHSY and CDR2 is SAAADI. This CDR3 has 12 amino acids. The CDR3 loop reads CASSEPGLAKYF. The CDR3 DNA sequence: TGCGCCAGCAGTGAGCCGGGACTTGCGAAGTACTTC.

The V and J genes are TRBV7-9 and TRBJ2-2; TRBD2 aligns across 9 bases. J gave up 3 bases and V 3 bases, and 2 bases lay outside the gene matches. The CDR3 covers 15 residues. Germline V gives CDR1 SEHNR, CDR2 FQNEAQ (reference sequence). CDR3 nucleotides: TGTGCCAGCAGCTTCGGGACTAGCCACACCGGGGAGCTGTTTTTT. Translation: CASSFGTSHTGELFF.

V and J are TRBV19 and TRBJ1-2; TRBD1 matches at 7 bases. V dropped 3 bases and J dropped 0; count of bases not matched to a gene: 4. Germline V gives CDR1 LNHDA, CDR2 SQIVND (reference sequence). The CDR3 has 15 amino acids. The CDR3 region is CASSIRTGANYGYTF. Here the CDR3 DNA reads TGTGCCAGTAGTATCCGGACAGGCGCTAACTATGGCTACACCTTC.

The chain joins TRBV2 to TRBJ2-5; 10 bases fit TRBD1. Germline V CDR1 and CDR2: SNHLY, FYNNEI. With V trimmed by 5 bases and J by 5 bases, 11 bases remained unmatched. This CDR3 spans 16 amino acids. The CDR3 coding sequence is TGTGCCAGCAGTTTGGACAGGGGGTCCAAAGGGGAGACCCAGTACTTC. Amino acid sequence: CASSLDRGSKGETQYF.

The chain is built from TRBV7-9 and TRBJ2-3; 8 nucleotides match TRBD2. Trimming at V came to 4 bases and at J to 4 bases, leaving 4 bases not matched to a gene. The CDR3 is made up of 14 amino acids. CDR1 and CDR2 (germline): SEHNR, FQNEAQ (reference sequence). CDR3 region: CASSSGLAPDTQYF. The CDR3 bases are TGTGCCAGCAGCTCCGGACTAGCCCCAGATACGCAGTATTTT.

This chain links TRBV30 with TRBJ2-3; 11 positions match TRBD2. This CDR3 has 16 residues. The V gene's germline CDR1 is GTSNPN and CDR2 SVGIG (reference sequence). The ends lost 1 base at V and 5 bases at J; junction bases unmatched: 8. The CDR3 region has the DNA TGTGCCTGGAGTGACCTTGTAGCGGGAGGGCTAGATACGCAGTATTTT. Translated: CAWSDLVAGGLDTQYF.

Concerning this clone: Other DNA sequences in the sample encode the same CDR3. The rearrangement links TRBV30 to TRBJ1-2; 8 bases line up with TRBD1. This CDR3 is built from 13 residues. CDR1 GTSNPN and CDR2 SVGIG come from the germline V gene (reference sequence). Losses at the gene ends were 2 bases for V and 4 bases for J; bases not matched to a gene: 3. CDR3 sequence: CAWSRDRPYGYTF. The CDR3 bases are TGTGCCTGGAGTCGGGACAGGCCCTATGGCTACACCTTC.

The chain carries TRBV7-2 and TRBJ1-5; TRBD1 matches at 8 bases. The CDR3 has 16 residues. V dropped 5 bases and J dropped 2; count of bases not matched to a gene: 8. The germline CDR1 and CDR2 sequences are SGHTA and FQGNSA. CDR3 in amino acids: CASSLVDRDGNQPQHF. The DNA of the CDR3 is TGTGCCAGCAGCCTGGTGGACAGGGATGGCAATCAGCCCCAGCATTTT.

This CDR3 is CAWAAGSGGNTIYF. CDR3 coding DNA: TGTGCCTGGGCCGCTGGGTCGGGGGGAAACACCATATATTTT. The chain uses TRBV30 and TRBJ1-3; unclear D gene. V dropped 5 bases and J dropped 4 bases, with 15 bases sitting between them. Germline values: CDR1 GTSNPN, CDR2 SVGIG (reference sequence). This CDR3 region has 14 residues.

The chain's CDR3 is CASSWGTSGSYEQYF. The DNA for the CDR3 is TGCGCCAGCAGCTGGGGGACTAGCGGGAGCTACGAGCAGTACTTC. The chain is built from TRBV5-1 and TRBJ2-7, with TRBD2 matching over 14 bases. Germline CDR1 is SGHRS and CDR2 is YFSETQ. The J segment lost 3 bases and the V segment lost 3 bases, leaving 2 bases of the junction unmatched. The CDR3 loop spans 15 amino acids.

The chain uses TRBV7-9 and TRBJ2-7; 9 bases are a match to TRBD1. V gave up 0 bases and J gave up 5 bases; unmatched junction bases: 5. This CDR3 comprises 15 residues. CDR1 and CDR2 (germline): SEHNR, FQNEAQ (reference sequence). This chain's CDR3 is CASSLATDRGDEQYF. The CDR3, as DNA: TGTGCCAGCAGCTTAGCCACGGACAGGGGCGACGAGCAGTACTTC. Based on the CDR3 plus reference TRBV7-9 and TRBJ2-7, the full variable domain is DTGVSQNPRHKITKRGQNVTFRCDPISEHNRLYWYRQTLGQGPEFLTYFQNEAQLEKSRLLSDRFSAERPKGSFSTLEIQRTEQGDSAMYLCASSLATDRGDEQYFGPGTRLTVT.

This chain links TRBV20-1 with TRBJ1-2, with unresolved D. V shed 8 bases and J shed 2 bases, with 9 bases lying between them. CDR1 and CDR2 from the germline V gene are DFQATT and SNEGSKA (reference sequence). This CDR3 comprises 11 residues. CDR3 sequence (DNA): TGCAGTATCACGGAAAACTATGGCTACACCTTC. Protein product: CSITENYGYTF.

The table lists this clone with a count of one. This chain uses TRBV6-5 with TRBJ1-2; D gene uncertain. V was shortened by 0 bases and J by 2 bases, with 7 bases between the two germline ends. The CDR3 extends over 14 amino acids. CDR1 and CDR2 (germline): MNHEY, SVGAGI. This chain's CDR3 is CASSYSRINYGYTF. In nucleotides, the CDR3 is TGTGCCAGCAGTTACTCGAGGATCAACTATGGCTACACCTTC.

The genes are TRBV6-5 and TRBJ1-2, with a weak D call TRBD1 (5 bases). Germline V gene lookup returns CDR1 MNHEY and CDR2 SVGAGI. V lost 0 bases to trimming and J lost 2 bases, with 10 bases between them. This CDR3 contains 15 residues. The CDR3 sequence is CASSYSGTENYGYTF. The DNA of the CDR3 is TGTGCCAGCAGTTACTCGGGGACGGAGAACTATGGCTACACCTTC.

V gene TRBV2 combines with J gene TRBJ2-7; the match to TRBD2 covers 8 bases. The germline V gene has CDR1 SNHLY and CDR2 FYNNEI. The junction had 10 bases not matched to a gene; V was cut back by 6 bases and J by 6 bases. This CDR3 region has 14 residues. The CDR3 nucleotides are TGTGCCAGCAGCGGTAGGGGACTAGTAGGCGAGCAGTACTTC. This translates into CASSGRGLVGEQYF. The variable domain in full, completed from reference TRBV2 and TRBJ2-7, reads EPEVTQTPSHQVTQMGQEVILRCVPISNHLYFYWYRQILGQKVEFLVSFYNNEISEKSEIFDDQFSVERPDGSNFTLKIRSTKLEDSAMYFCASSGRGLVGEQYFGPGTRLTVT.